The 2 T cell receptor beta chains given below trace back to one sample, sequenced in a study of monozygotic twins with cystic fibrosis. The repertoire was sequenced with immunoSEQ multiplex PCR; TCRdb's copy has only in-frame clones and lacks some. The repertoire includes tens of thousands of clones, 96% of them detected once, and around 3% sits in the top ten. Sequencing input: blood. All receptors derive from a girl aged 2 to 10 with cystic fibrosis.

The CDR3 region has the DNA TGTGCCAGCAGTTTATTAGCGGGAGACGTGGCAGATACGCAGTATTTT. Translated, it gives CASSLLAGDVADTQYF. The chain links TRBV28 to TRBJ2-3, with 9 bases aligning to TRBD2. CDR3 length: 16 residues. Germline CDR1 and CDR2: MDHEN and SYDVKM. V lost 1 base to trimming and J lost 4 bases; unmatched junction nucleotides: 6. The full variable domain, its missing parts supplied by reference TRBV28 and TRBJ2-3, is DVKVTQSSRYLVKRTGEKVFLECVQDMDHENMFWYRQDPGLGLRLIYFSYDVKMKEKGDIPEGYSVSREKKERFSLILESASTNQTSMYLCASSLLAGDVADTQYFGPGTRLTVL.

The gene calls are TRBV2 and TRBJ2-6; D not certain. The V and J ends lost 7 bases and 0 bases respectively, with 10 bases between them. The CDR3 runs to 15 residues. The V gene's germline CDR1 is SNHLY and CDR2 FYNNEI. Written as DNA, the CDR3 is TGTGCCAGCACTCCTACGATCTCTGGGGCCAACGTCCTGACTTTC. Protein sequence: CASTPTISGANVLTF.